This TCR beta chain comes out of a study of T cell responses to AZD1222 COVID-19 vaccine. Using immunoSEQ multiplex PCR, the repertoire was profiled, and TCRdb retains in-frame clones only, with some absent. This table holds approximately 130,000 clones, 90% to 95% found once. The V segment lost 5 bases and the J segment 4 bases; nucleotides outside the gene matches: 8. Germline CDR1 is LNHDA and CDR2 is SQIVND (reference sequence). CDR3 length: 15 residues. V is TRBV19 and J is TRBJ1-2; TRBD1 matches at 9 bases. The sequenced sample was peripheral blood, obtained on day 0 of AZD1222 vaccination. The sequence was obtained from an adult in good health. The CDR3 loop is CASSVGPGQGYGYTF. The CDR3 bases are TGTGCCAGTAGTGTGGGTCCGGGACAGGGCTATGGCTACACCTTC.